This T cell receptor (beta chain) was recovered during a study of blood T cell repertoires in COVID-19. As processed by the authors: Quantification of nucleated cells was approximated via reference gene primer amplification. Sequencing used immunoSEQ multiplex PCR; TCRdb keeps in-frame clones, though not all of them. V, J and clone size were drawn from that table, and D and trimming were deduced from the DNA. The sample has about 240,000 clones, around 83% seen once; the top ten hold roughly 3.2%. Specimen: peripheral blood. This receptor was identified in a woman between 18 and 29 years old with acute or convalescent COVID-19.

The CDR3 spells CASNPNGLSTYEQYF. The CDR3 nucleotides read TGTGCCAGCAACCCGAACGGACTTTCAACCTACGAGCAGTACTTC. J is TRBJ2-7 and V is TRBV7-2; TRBD2 is a possible D gene (5 bases). Germline CDR1 reads SGHTA; CDR2 reads FQGNSA. The ends were cut back, 7 bases at V and 2 bases at J, with 18 bases in the middle. The CDR3 loop spans 15 amino acids.